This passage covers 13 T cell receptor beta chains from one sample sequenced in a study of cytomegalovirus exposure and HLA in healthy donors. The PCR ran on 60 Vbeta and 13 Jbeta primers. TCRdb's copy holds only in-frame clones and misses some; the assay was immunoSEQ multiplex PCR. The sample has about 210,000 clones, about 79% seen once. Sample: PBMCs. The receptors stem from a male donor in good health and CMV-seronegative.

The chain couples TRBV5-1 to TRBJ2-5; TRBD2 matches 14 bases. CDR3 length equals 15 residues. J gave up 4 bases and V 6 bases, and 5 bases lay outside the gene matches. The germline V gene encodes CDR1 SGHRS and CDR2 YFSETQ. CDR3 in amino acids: CASTPGTSGRETQYF. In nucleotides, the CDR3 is TGCGCCAGCACACCCGGGACTAGCGGGAGAGAGACCCAGTACTTC.

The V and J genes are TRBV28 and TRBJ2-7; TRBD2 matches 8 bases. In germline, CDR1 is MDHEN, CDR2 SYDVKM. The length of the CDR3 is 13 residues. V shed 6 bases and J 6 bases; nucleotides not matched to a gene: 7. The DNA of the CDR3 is TGTGCCAGCAGGCCGACGGGAGGGGGCGAGCAGTACTTC. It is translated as CASRPTGGGEQYF.

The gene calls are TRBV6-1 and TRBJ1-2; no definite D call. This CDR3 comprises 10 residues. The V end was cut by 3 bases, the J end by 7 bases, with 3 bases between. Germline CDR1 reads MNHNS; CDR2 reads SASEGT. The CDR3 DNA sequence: TGTGCCAGCAGTGACGTTGGCTACACCTTC. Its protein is CASSDVGYTF.

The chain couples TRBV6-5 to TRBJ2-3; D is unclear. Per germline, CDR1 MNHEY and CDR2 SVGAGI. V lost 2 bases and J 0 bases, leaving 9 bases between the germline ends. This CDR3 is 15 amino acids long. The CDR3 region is CASSYGAVSTDTQYF. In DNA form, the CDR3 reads TGTGCCAGCAGTTACGGCGCGGTCAGCACAGATACGCAGTATTTT.

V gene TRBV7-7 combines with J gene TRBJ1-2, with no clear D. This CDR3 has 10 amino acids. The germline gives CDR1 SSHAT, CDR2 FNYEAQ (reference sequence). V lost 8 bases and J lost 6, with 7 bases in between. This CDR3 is CASVRDGYTF. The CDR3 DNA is TGTGCCAGCGTTCGGGATGGCTACACCTTC.

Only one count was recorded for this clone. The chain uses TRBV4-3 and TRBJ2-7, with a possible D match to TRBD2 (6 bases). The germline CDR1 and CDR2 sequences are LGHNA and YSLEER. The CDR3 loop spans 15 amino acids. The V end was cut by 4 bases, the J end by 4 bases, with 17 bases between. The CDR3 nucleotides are TGCGCCAGCAGCCTCGCGGTCGGGGAGGCTTACGAGCAGTACTTC. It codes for CASSLAVGEAYEQYF.

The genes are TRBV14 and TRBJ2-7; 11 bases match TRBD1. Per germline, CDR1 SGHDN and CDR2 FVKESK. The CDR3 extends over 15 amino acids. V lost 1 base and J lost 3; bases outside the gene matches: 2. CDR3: CASSQGTGGFYEQYF. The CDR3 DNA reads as TGTGCCAGCAGCCAAGGGACAGGGGGCTTCTACGAGCAGTACTTC.

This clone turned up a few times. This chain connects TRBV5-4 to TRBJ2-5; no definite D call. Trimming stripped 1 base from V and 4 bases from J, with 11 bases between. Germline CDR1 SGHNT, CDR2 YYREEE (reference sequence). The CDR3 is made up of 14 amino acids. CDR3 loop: CASSLSTGIETQYF. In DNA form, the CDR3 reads TGTGCCAGCAGCTTGAGTACCGGTATAGAGACCCAGTACTTC.

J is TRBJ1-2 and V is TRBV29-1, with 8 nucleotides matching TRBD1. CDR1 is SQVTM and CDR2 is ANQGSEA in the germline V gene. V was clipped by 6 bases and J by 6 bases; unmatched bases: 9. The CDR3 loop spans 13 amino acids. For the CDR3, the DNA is TGCAGCGTCGGTCGAACAGGGGGGGATGGCTACACCTTC. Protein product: CSVGRTGGDGYTF. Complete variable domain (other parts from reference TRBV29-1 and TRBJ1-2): SAVISQKPSRDICQRGTSLTIQCQVDSQVTMMFWYRQQPGQSLTLIATANQGSEATYESGFVIDKFPISRPNLTFSTLTVSNMSPEDSSIYLCSVGRTGGDGYTFGSGTRLTVV.

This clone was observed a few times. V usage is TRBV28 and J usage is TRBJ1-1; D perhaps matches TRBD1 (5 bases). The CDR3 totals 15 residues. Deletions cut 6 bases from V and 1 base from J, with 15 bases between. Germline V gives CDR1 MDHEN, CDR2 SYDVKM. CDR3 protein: CASSPYLTGNTEAFF. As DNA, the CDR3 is TGTGCCAGCAGCCCTTACCTAACAGGGAACACTGAAGCTTTCTTT.

As DNA, the CDR3 is TGTGCCAGTAGTTTAACAGGGTTAGGCGCAGATACGCAGTATTTT. As protein: CASSLTGLGADTQYF. The chain links TRBV19 to TRBJ2-3; D possibly corresponds to TRBD1 (6 bases). Germline CDR1 LNHDA, CDR2 SQIVND (reference sequence). This CDR3 comprises 15 residues. Trimming removed 5 bases at V and 4 bases at J, with 16 bases between.

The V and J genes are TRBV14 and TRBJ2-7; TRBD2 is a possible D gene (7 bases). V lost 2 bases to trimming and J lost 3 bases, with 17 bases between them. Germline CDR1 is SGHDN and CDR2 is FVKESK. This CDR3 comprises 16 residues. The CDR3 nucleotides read TGTGCCAGCAGCCAACGATTGAGGGGGGGCAACTACGAGCAGTACTTC. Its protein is CASSQRLRGGNYEQYF.

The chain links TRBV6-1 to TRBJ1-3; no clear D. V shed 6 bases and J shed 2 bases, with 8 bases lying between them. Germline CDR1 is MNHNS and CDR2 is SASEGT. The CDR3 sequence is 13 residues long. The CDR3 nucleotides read TGTGCCAGCAGCCGGGGTGCTGGAAACACCATATATTTT. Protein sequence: CASSRGAGNTIYF.